This record covers a single T cell receptor (beta chain). The authors loaded around 220 ng DNA, some 32,000 T cell genomes, into sorted-subset replicate PCRs. Some clones are missing from TCRdb's copy, which holds only in-frame ones; the method was immunoSEQ multiplex PCR. The table includes some 2,000,000 clones, about 95% detected once. This sample is part of a study of shared clonotypes between healthy human individuals. Only CD45RO-negative cells positively selected for CCR7 counted as naive CD8 cells, so terminally differentiated effector memory CD45RA+ cells were excluded. The TCR sequence derives from a man younger than 35 in good health. Sequencing was performed on naive CD8+ T cells sorted from blood.

The CDR3 DNA follows: TGTGCCACCAGCAGGCTCAAGGGGGCTTATAATTCACCCCTCCACTTT. Protein product: CATSRLKGAYNSPLHF. The J gene is TRBJ1-6, the V gene TRBV15, with 7 bases aligning to TRBD1. Trimming took 3 bases from V and 4 from J; bases not matched to a gene: 6. The CDR3 is 16 amino acids. Germline CDR1 and CDR2: LNHNV and YYDKDF (reference sequence).